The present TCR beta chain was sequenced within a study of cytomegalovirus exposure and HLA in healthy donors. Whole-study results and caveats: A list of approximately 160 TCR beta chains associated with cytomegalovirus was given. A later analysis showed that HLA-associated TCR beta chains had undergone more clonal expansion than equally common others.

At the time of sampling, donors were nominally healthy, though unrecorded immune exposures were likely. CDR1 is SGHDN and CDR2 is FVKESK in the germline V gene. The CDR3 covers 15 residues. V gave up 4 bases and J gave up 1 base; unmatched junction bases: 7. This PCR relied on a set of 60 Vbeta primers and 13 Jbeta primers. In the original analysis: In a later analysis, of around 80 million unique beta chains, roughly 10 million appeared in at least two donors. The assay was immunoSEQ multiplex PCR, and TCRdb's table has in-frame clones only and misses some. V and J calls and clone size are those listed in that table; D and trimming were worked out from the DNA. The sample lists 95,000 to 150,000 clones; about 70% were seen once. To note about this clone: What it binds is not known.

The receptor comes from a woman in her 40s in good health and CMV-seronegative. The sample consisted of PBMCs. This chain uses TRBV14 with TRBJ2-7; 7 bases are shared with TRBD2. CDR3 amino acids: CASSRREGPSYEQYF. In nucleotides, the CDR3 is TGTGCCAGCAGCCGGAGGGAGGGCCCGTCCTACGAGCAGTACTTC.